The clone carrying this T cell receptor (beta chain) was observed a handful of times. Its antigen is still unknown. This sample stems from a study of T-cell memory formation after mild COVID-19. Looking at the study overall: The TCR clusters were mostly specific to one donor.

Germline CDR1 LGHDT, CDR2 YNNKEL (reference sequence). Trimming removed 0 bases from V and 0 bases from J, with 13 bases in between. The CDR3 spans 17 residues. Study-wide points: There were some responding clones in pre-infection memory, which suggested that cross-reactive memory had joined.

MiXCR was run by TCRdb on the 5' RACE reads, yielding one entry per CDR3 protein. This sample yields over 70,000 distinct CDR3 sequences, of which around an eighth are seen a single time; about a quarter belongs to the top ten. V gene TRBV3-1 combines with J gene TRBJ2-3; tentatively, D is TRBD2 (6 bases). The sequencing input was PBMCs or a T cell subset sorted from them (not recorded which). This receptor was identified in an adult woman who had mild COVID-19 (a few samples of this study predate the infection). Cell type and time point are not known. This CDR3 is CASSQEDQRASTDTQYF. The CDR3 DNA reads as TGTGCCAGCAGCCAAGAGGACCAGCGGGCTAGCACAGATACGCAGTATTTT.